This T cell receptor (beta chain) was observed in a study of blood T cell repertoires in COVID-19. At the level of the study: Sites in the United States, Italy and Spain provided acute and convalescent COVID-19 samples.

Authors' data handling: Reference gene primer amplification gave nucleated cell count estimates. Clones were sequenced by immunoSEQ multiplex PCR, and TCRdb holds only the in-frame ones, with some missing. V, J and clone size are those of that table, while D and trimming were read from the DNA. The data contain about 50,000 clones, 85% to 95% of them singletons. CDR1 and CDR2 from the germline V gene are SNHLY and FYNNEI. Trimming stripped 4 bases from V and 0 bases from J, with 10 bases between. The CDR3 runs 14 residues. Material: peripheral blood. This TCR derives from a human donor in a cohort sampled during active COVID-19. The rearrangement joins TRBV2 to TRBJ2-7; unclear D gene. As DNA, the CDR3 is TGTGCCAGCAGTGTGGTACCTAGCTCCTACGAGCAGTACTTC. It encodes CASSVVPSSYEQYF.